The 11 T cell receptor beta chains listed next were all sequenced from one sample in a study of cytomegalovirus exposure and HLA in healthy donors. Primers for the PCR totalled 60 Vbeta and 13 Jbeta. TCRdb keeps only in-frame clones here, not all; method: immunoSEQ multiplex PCR. Found here are about 160,000 clones, around 86% of them singletons; the top ten hold about 0.98%. Sequencing input: PBMCs. The receptors here all came from a girl aged 2 to 10 in good health and CMV-seropositive.

The chain carries TRBV6-6 and TRBJ1-2, with D tentatively TRBD1 (5 bases). The germline CDR1 and CDR2 sequences are MNHNY and SVGAGI (reference sequence). The CDR3 loop spans 13 amino acids. Trimming stripped 2 bases from V and 8 bases from J, with 12 bases between. The CDR3 protein is CASSYGAADGYTF. CDR3 bases: TGTGCCAGCAGTTACGGGGCTGCCGACGGCTACACCTTC.

This rearrangement joins TRBV29-1 to TRBJ1-1; TRBD1 aligns across 7 bases. The germline V gene encodes CDR1 SQVTM and CDR2 ANQGSEA. J gave up 11 bases and V 6 bases, and 9 bases lay outside the gene matches. CDR3 size: 11 residues. DNA of the CDR3: TGCAGCGTCCCACAGGGGAATGTGGCTTTCTTT. Protein: CSVPQGNVAFF.

This sequence joins TRBV10-2 and TRBJ2-7; D gene uncertain. The length of the CDR3 is 14 residues. Trimming shortened V by 3 bases and J by 0 bases, and 9 bases separated the two germline ends. The V gene's germline CDR1 is WSHSY and CDR2 SAAADI. The CDR3 sequence: CASSDAVISYEQYF. The CDR3 DNA reads as TGCGCCAGCAGTGATGCGGTGATCTCCTACGAGCAGTACTTC.

The chain combines TRBV7-6 with TRBJ2-1; 9 bases agree with TRBD2. CDR1 SGHVS and CDR2 FNYEAQ come from the germline V gene. Losses at the gene ends were 1 base for V and 4 bases for J; bases not matched to a gene: 8. The CDR3 totals 17 residues. The CDR3 here is CASSLGSLAGEYNEQFF. DNA of the CDR3: TGTGCCAGCAGCTTAGGATCACTAGCGGGTGAATACAATGAGCAGTTCTTC.

The chain has TRBV4-1 and TRBJ1-2, with TRBD1 matching 9 bases. With 2 bases clipped from V and 2 bases from J, the junction kept 9 bases outside the gene matches. The length of the CDR3 is 17 residues. From germline, CDR1 is MGHRA and CDR2 YSYEKL. The CDR3 loop reads CASSQHTGGRGNYGYTF. The CDR3 DNA reads as TGCGCCAGCAGCCAACATACAGGGGGCCGGGGGAACTATGGCTACACCTTC.

The chain recombines TRBV5-6 with TRBJ2-7; 7 positions match TRBD2. The CDR3 is 14 amino acids. V shed 2 bases and J 3 bases; nucleotides not matched to a gene: 5. CDR1 and CDR2 (germline): SGHDT, YYEEEE. The CDR3 DNA follows: TGTGCCAGCAGCTTTGGTCAGCGGGACTACGAGCAGTACTTC. This codes for CASSFGQRDYEQYF.

The chain is built from TRBV6-5 and TRBJ2-1; TRBD2 agrees at 10 bases. V was clipped by 4 bases and J by 6 bases; unmatched bases: 3. The germline V gene encodes CDR1 MNHEY and CDR2 SVGAGI. The CDR3 contains 14 residues. For the CDR3, the DNA is TGTGCCAGCAGTTTAGCGGGAGGCTCCAATGAGCAGTTCTTC. Protein product: CASSLAGGSNEQFF.

The chain employs TRBV30 and TRBJ2-7; weak D call: TRBD2 (5 bases). V was clipped by 4 bases and J by 0 bases, with 13 bases between them. The CDR3 is made up of 14 amino acids. Germline-derived CDR1 and CDR2 are GTSNPN and SVGIG (reference sequence). This chain's CDR3 is CAWNGGSSSYEQYF. The DNA of the CDR3 is TGTGCCTGGAACGGCGGGTCGAGCTCCTACGAGCAGTACTTC.

The chain uses TRBV7-3 and TRBJ1-5; 9 positions agree with TRBD1. Trimming took 5 bases from V and 1 from J; bases not matched to a gene: 9. CDR1 is SGHTA and CDR2 is FQGTGA in the germline V gene. CDR3 length equals 17 residues. The DNA of the CDR3 is TGTGCCAGCAGCCCCGCCCAGGGACAGGGAAGCAATCAGCCCCAGCATTTT. This gives the protein CASSPAQGQGSNQPQHF.

The V and J genes are TRBV5-4 and TRBJ1-2; 7 bases are a match to TRBD1. J gave up 5 bases and V 3 bases, and 13 bases lay outside the gene matches. Germline lookup yields CDR1 SGHNT and CDR2 YYREEE (reference sequence). The CDR3 consists of 16 residues. The CDR3 protein is CASSSGQSSPRYGYTF. The CDR3 DNA reads TGTGCCAGCAGCTCGGGACAGTCAAGTCCCCGATATGGCTACACCTTC.

V gene TRBV30 combines with J gene TRBJ2-1, with 8 bases identical to TRBD1. The CDR3 runs 16 residues. Germline V gene data show CDR1 as GTSNPN and CDR2 as SVGIG (reference sequence). J was trimmed by 0 bases and V by 1 base; bases with no gene match: 5. CDR3 residues: CAWSADGQGSYNEQFF. In DNA, the CDR3 is TGTGCCTGGAGTGCGGACGGACAGGGCTCCTACAATGAGCAGTTCTTC.